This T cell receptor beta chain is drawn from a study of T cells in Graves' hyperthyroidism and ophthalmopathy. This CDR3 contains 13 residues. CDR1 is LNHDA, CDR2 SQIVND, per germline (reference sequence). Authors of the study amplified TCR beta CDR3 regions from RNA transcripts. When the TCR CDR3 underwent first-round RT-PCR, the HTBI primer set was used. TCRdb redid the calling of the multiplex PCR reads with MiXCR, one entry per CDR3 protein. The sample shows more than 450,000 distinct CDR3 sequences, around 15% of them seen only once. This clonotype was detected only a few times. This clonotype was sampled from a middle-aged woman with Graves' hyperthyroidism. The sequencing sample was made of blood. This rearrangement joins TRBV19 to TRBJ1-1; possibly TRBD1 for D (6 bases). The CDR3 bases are TGTGGGACAGAGGGGAATACCCGAGTAGAAGCTTTCTTT. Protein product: CGTEGNTRVEAFF.